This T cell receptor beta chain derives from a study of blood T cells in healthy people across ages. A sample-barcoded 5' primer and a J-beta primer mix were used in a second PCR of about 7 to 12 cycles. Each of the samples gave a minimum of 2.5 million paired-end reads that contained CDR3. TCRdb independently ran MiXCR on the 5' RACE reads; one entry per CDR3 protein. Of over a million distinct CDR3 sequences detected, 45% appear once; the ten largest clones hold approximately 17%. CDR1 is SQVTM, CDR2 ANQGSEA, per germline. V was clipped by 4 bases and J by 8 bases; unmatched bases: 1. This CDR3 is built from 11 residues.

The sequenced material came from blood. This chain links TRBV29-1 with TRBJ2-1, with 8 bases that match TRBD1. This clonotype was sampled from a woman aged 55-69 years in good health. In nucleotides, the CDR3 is TGCAGCGTTGCCAGGGGGCATGAGCAGTTCTTC. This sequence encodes CSVARGHEQFF.